This T cell receptor (beta chain) is drawn from a study of OX40 agonist ivuxolimab in advanced cancers. Across the whole study: The diagnoses of dose-escalation patients were hepatocellular carcinoma, melanoma, renal cell or head and neck cancer. Patients with prior anti-PD-1, anti-PD-L1 or anti-CTLA-4 therapy were eligible; 40% had some. Findings and limits, study-wide: Partial responders receiving 0.1-3.0 mg/kg showed among the lowest clonal expansion.

The assay was immunoSEQ multiplex PCR, and TCRdb's table has in-frame clones only and misses some. Here the sample spans tens of thousands of clones, more than 85% being singletons. Germline CDR1 and CDR2: MDHEN and SYDVKM. Trimming left V 2 bases short and J 2 bases short, with 16 bases between. This CDR3 comprises 17 residues. Comments on this clone: Its matching antigen is unknown.

V and J are TRBV28 and TRBJ1-5; D is uncertain. Here the sequenced sample was CD4+ or CD8+ T cells sorted from blood, taken in a trial of the OX40 agonist ivuxolimab. The TCR originated in an adult with an advanced solid tumor such as melanoma, head and neck, liver or kidney cancer. For the CDR3, the DNA is TGTGCCAGCAGTTTACCCATCCCCCAGATGCGCAATCAGCCCCAGCATTTT. Protein sequence: CASSLPIPQMRNQPQHF.